This passage covers 20 T cell receptor beta chains from one sample sequenced in a study of CD8 T cells in Susac syndrome. Random hexamers were used to reverse transcribe an amount of roughly 0.45 to 1 ug RNA. TCRdb re-derived calls from the immunoSEQ multiplex PCR reads in MiXCR, one entry per CDR3 protein. The data contain 150,000 to 200,000 distinct CDR3 sequences, just under 95% of them singletons. The sequencing sample was made of CD4+ T cells from PBMCs. The receptors here all came from a human donor in good health.

The chain links TRBV5-4 to TRBJ2-4; D tentatively fits TRBD1 or TRBD2 (5 bases each). The CDR3 runs to 15 residues. CDR1 and CDR2 (germline): SGHNT, YYREEE (reference sequence). Trimming removed 7 bases from V and 0 bases from J, with 14 bases in between. The CDR3 sequence: CASRDAGLAKNIQYF. Here the CDR3 DNA reads TGTGCCAGCCGGGACGCCGGACTAGCCAAAAACATTCAGTACTTC.

The chain couples TRBV29-1 to TRBJ1-2, with D perhaps matching TRBD1 (5 bases). The CDR3 has 12 amino acids. Trimming stripped 6 bases from V and 7 bases from J, with 15 bases between. Per germline, CDR1 SQVTM and CDR2 ANQGSEA. The CDR3 is CSVDISLGGYTF. The CDR3 DNA reads TGCAGCGTGGACATCTCACTCGGTGGCTACACCTTC.

The chain joins TRBV12-3 or TRBV12-4 to TRBJ2-6; D is uncertain. V lost 5 bases, J lost 0 bases, and 5 bases lay in between. The CDR3 has 14 amino acids. The CDR3 coding sequence is TGTGCCAGCAGTCAGAGCTCTGGGGCCAACGTCCTGACTTTC. Translated, it gives CASSQSSGANVLTF.

The rearrangement links TRBV19 to TRBJ1-1; 7 bases map to TRBD1. Germline lookup yields CDR1 LNHDA and CDR2 SQIVND (reference sequence). J was trimmed by 1 base and V by 10 bases; bases with no gene match: 6. The CDR3 length is 13 residues. The CDR3 DNA reads TGTGCCACCGAAGGGACAGCGAACACTGAAGCTTTCTTT. It yields the protein CATEGTANTEAFF.

The chain has TRBV12-3 or TRBV12-4 and TRBJ1-2, with 10 bases that match TRBD1. This CDR3 contains 15 residues. Trimming took 6 bases from V and 5 from J; bases not matched to a gene: 9. For the CDR3, the DNA is TGTGCCAGCAGCGGGGACAGGGGCATACCTTATGGCTACACCTTC. Translating gives CASSGDRGIPYGYTF.

This chain connects TRBV29-1 to TRBJ2-7; D not certain. From germline, CDR1 is SQVTM and CDR2 ANQGSEA. This CDR3 has 11 residues. This CDR3 is CSAGSGYEQYF. CDR3 DNA sequence: TGCAGTGCAGGATCCGGGTACGAGCAGTACTTC.

The chain employs TRBV29-1 and TRBJ2-7, with 9 bases lining up with TRBD2. Germline V gene data show CDR1 as SQVTM and CDR2 as ANQGSEA. V lost 5 bases and J lost 2; bases outside the gene matches: 4. The CDR3 length is 13 residues. The CDR3, as DNA: TGCAGCGTTAGCCTAGCGGGAACCTACGAGCAGTACTTC. Translation: CSVSLAGTYEQYF.

The chain links TRBV28 to TRBJ2-1; D is possibly TRBD1 (5 bases). V was pared by 5 bases and J by 5 bases, with 19 bases between. In germline, CDR1 is MDHEN, CDR2 SYDVKM. The CDR3 extends over 16 amino acids. CDR3 residues: CASSQQLRGRDNEQFF. DNA for the CDR3: TGTGCCAGCAGTCAACAACTAAGGGGCCGAGACAATGAGCAGTTCTTC.

The rearrangement uses TRBV29-1 and TRBJ2-1; 10 bases line up with TRBD2. The germline CDR1 and CDR2 sequences are SQVTM and ANQGSEA. The CDR3 spans 13 residues. The ends lost 3 bases at V and 5 bases at J; junction bases unmatched: 1. The CDR3 here is CSVESGRDNEQFF. Here the CDR3 DNA reads TGCAGCGTTGAGAGCGGGAGGGACAATGAGCAGTTCTTC.

The CDR3 spells CASSPLGGNEQFF. CDR3 coding DNA: TGTGCCAGCAGTCCCCTAGGGGGAAATGAGCAGTTCTTC. The chain carries TRBV6-2 or TRBV6-3 and TRBJ2-1; D may be TRBD1 (6 bases). The CDR3 loop spans 13 amino acids. In germline, CDR1 is MNHEY, CDR2 SVGEGT. V lost 5 bases and J lost 7, with 12 bases in between.

This chain uses TRBV29-1 with TRBJ2-1; 11 bases are a match to TRBD2. The CDR3 consists of 16 residues. Germline V gives CDR1 SQVTM, CDR2 ANQGSEA. The ends lost 4 bases at V and 4 bases at J; junction bases unmatched: 9. The CDR3 nucleotides read TGCAGCGTTGGAGGGGGGACTAGCGGAGATTACAATGAGCAGTTCTTC. This translates into CSVGGGTSGDYNEQFF.

The CDR3 nucleotides are TGTGCCAGCTCACTGACAATGTCCAATGAGCAGTTCTTC. Translating it yields CASSLTMSNEQFF. The rearrangement links TRBV18 to TRBJ2-1; no definite D call. Trimming removed 4 bases from V and 6 bases from J, with 10 bases in between. Germline CDR1 is KGHSH and CDR2 is LQKENI. CDR3 size: 13 residues.

The J gene is TRBJ2-1, the V gene TRBV20-1; no clear D gene. The V gene lost 3 bases and the J gene lost 8 bases, with 8 bases spanning the gap. CDR1 and CDR2 (germline): DFQATT, SNEGSKA (reference sequence). This CDR3 has 11 amino acids. The CDR3: CSARLRYEQFF. In nucleotides, the CDR3 is TGCAGTGCTAGGCTCAGGTATGAGCAGTTCTTC.

The V and J genes are TRBV20-1 and TRBJ2-1, with a tentative D call TRBD2 (5 bases). V lost 1 base and J lost 0, with 10 bases in between. CDR3 size: 15 residues. The germline gives CDR1 DFQATT, CDR2 SNEGSKA (reference sequence). The chain's CDR3 is CSARATRVSYNEQFF. CDR3 DNA: TGCAGTGCTAGAGCAACTAGGGTCTCCTACAATGAGCAGTTCTTC.

This rearrangement joins TRBV9 to TRBJ1-2, with D maybe TRBD1 (5 bases). The CDR3 length is 15 residues. V was shortened by 4 bases and J by 0 bases, with 13 bases between the two germline ends. From germline, CDR1 is SGDLS and CDR2 YYNGEE. In nucleotides, the CDR3 is TGTGCCAGCAGCTCAGGGACGGGAGCTAACTATGGCTACACCTTC. This codes for CASSSGTGANYGYTF.

The chain couples TRBV20-1 to TRBJ2-7; D is ambiguous. V was clipped by 6 bases and J by 4 bases, with 10 bases between them. The CDR3 is 11 amino acids. Germline assignment: CDR1 DFQATT and CDR2 SNEGSKA (reference sequence). This CDR3 reads CSAYDVYEQYF. As DNA, the CDR3 is TGCAGTGCCTATGACGTTTACGAGCAGTACTTC.

The rearrangement uses TRBV28 and TRBJ2-7, with a weak D call TRBD2 (5 bases). Trimming removed 6 bases at V and 1 base at J, with 16 bases between. Germline values: CDR1 MDHEN, CDR2 SYDVKM. The length of the CDR3 is 15 residues. Written as DNA, the CDR3 is TGTGCCAGCAGCTCATGGGAAGCGGCATCCTACGAGCAGTACTTC. This gives the protein CASSSWEAASYEQYF.

This clonotype was counted once. This rearrangement joins TRBV28 to TRBJ2-5, with 7 bases fitting TRBD1. Germline CDR1 and CDR2: MDHEN and SYDVKM. The junction had 6 bases not matched to a gene; V was cut back by 8 bases and J by 3 bases. The CDR3 has 13 residues. CDR3 DNA: TGTGCCAGCTTTGACAGGGCGAAAGAGACCCAGTACTTC. It encodes CASFDRAKETQYF. The full variable domain, in which reference TRBV28 and TRBJ2-5 provide the parts outside the CDR3, is DVKVTQSSRYLVKRTGEKVFLECVQDMDHENMFWYRQDPGLGLRLIYFSYDVKMKEKGDIPEGYSVSREKKERFSLILESASTNQTSMYLCASFDRAKETQYFGPGTRLLVL.

A single count supports this clonotype. The rearrangement uses TRBV12-5 and TRBJ2-3; 15 bases align to TRBD2. J gave up 6 bases and V 9 bases, and 1 base lay outside the gene matches. Germline CDR1 LGHNT, CDR2 FRNRAP. The CDR3 loop spans 13 amino acids. CDR3 amino acids: CASGTSGRDTQYF. In DNA form, the CDR3 reads TGTGCTAGCGGGACTAGCGGGAGGGATACGCAGTATTTT. The full variable domain, rest sourced from reference TRBV12-5 and TRBJ2-3, is DARVTQTPRHKVTEMGQEVTMRCQPILGHNTVFWYRQTMMQGLELLAYFRNRAPLDDSGMPKDRFSAEMPDATLATLKIQPSEPRDSAVYFCASGTSGRDTQYFGPGTRLTVL.

The rearrangement uses TRBV3-1 and TRBJ2-5, with a possible D match to TRBD2 (6 bases). Deletions cut 0 bases from V and 5 bases from J, with 16 bases between. Germline assignment: CDR1 LGHDT and CDR2 YNNKEL (reference sequence). The CDR3 length is 16 residues. The chain's CDR3 is CASSQDLPGSGETQYF. Here the CDR3 DNA reads TGTGCCAGCAGCCAAGATCTTCCCGGGAGTGGGGAGACCCAGTACTTC.